This T cell receptor (beta chain) was obtained from a study of cytomegalovirus exposure and HLA in healthy donors. Study results and limitations: In an earlier analysis, in some 540 donors, most V segments appeared productive either ~87% or ~30% of the time. Later analysis associated a missense DCLRE1C variant with TCR beta V- and J-gene trimming.

Amplification used 60 Vbeta primers and 13 Jbeta primers. The table came from immunoSEQ multiplex PCR; TCRdb's copy has only in-frame clones and leaves some out. The sample holds some 120,000 clones, 73% seen once. CDR3 size: 14 residues. Germline values: CDR1 SNHLY, CDR2 FYNNEI. The V end was cut by 5 bases, the J end by 4 bases, with 12 bases between. As for the donors, each was a healthy bone marrow donor. Turning to this clone: No antigen is known for it.

The sample comprised PBMCs. The chain employs TRBV2 and TRBJ1-5; a weak D match, TRBD1 (5 bases). The sequence derives from a man between 60 and 70 years old in good health and CMV-seropositive. The CDR3 spells CASSWGERNQPQHF. CDR3 DNA: TGTGCCAGCAGTTGGGGGGAGAGGAATCAGCCCCAGCATTTT.